This is a list of T cell receptor beta chains from one sample in a study of cytomegalovirus exposure and HLA in healthy donors. Data came from immunoSEQ multiplex PCR; TCRdb stores just in-frame clones and leaves some out. The sample has some 110,000 clones; roughly 88% are singletons. Sequencing was done on a sample of PBMCs. All receptors derive from a man between 18 and 35 years old in good health and CMV-seronegative. Both conserved end residues are part of each CDR3. Fields, in order: J gene, CDR3 length, clone size, V gene, D gene, CDR3 DNA, CDR3 protein. D genes are given only for firm matches. Clone size appears in some rows only: once, few, many, or a class for an expanded clone.

TRBJ1-3 | 15 | - | TRBV6-5 | TRBD1 | TGTGCCAGCAGTAGTACAGGGGGCCACGCGCGCACCATATATTTT | CASSSTGGHARTIYF
TRBJ2-3 | 16 | - | TRBV27 | TRBD2 | TGTGCCAGCAGTTTATTCTCAGCGGGGGGGACTGATACGCAGTATTTT | CASSLFSAGGTDTQYF
TRBJ2-1 | 15 | once | TRBV7-8 | TRBD2 | TGTGCCAGCAGCTTCCTTAGCGGGACCTACAATGAGCAGTTCTTC | CASSFLSGTYNEQFF
TRBJ2-4 | 14 | once | TRBV9 | TRBD1 | TGTGCCAGCAGCAGAGGACAGGGGTCGGACATTCAGTACTTC | CASSRGQGSDIQYF
TRBJ2-5 | 14 | once | TRBV15 | - | TGTGCCACCAGCAGAGTACGCCGAGCGGAGACCCAGTACTTC | CATSRVRRAETQYF
TRBJ1-1 | 14 | - | TRBV5-1 | TRBD1 | TGCGCCAGCAGCTCGAGACAGGGGCACACTGAAGCTTTCTTT | CASSSRQGHTEAFF
TRBJ2-7 | 14 | - | TRBV27 | - | TGTGCCAGCAGCCCTGACAGGATCGCCTACGAGCAGTACTTC | CASSPDRIAYEQYF
TRBJ1-5 | 14 | - | TRBV10-3 | - | TGTGCCACCGGTCCGGGGGGAGGAAATCAGCCCCAGCATTTT | CATGPGGGNQPQHF
TRBJ1-4 | 17 | - | TRBV9 | TRBD1 | TGTGCCAGCAGCGTGGGACAGGGGGGCCCAGCTAATGAAAAACTGTTTTTT | CASSVGQGGPANEKLFF
TRBJ2-2 | 15 | - | TRBV4-3 | TRBD1 | TGCGCCAGCAGCCAAGATGGACAGGGCGTCGGGGAGCTGTTTTTT | CASSQDGQGVGELFF
TRBJ1-1 | 14 | - | TRBV27 | - | TGTGCCAGCAGTTCCGGACAGAGGAACACTGAAGCTTTCTTT | CASSSGQRNTEAFF
TRBJ2-1 | 10 | - | TRBV7-8 | - | TGTGCCAGCGGAGGGAATGAGCAGTTCTTC | CASGGNEQFF
TRBJ2-5 | 13 | - | TRBV6-4 | - | TGTGCCAGCAGTGACGAGTATAGGGGGACCCAGTACTTC | CASSDEYRGTQYF
TRBJ2-5 | 21 | - | TRBV27 | TRBD1 | TGTGCCAGCCGCACTTCCTCCCGGGACAGGGGACGTCTTTTTCTCACGAGGACCCAGTACTTC | CASRTSSRDRGRLFLTRTQYF
TRBJ2-1 | 14 | - | TRBV7-2 | TRBD2 | TGTGCCAGCAGCTTATTTACTAGCGGGAGTCAAAAGTTCTTC | CASSLFTSGSQKFF
TRBJ1-3 | 12 | - | TRBV5-1 | - | TGCGCCAGCAGCTCCTCTACGAACACCATATATTTT | CASSSSTNTIYF
TRBJ2-3 | 14 | - | TRBV11-3 | TRBD2 | TGTGCCAGCCAGCGGGAGCTGGAGACAGATACGCAGTATTTT | CASQRELETDTQYF
TRBJ2-3 | 16 | - | TRBV14 | - | TGTGCCAGCAGCCACTTTACTAGTGATAGCACAGATACGCAGTATTTT | CASSHFTSDSTDTQYF
TRBJ2-7 | 15 | - | TRBV16 | TRBD1 | TGTGCCAGCAGCTACGGACAGGGGGCGCCCATCGAGCAGTACTTC | CASSYGQGAPIEQYF
TRBJ2-5 | 13 | - | TRBV11-2 | - | TGTGCCAGCAGCTCCTTGGCCCCAGAGACCCAGTACTTC | CASSSLAPETQYF
TRBJ1-1 | 12 | - | TRBV7-2 | - | TGTGCCAGCAGCTTAAACGGGTATCGAGCTTTCTTT | CASSLNGYRAFF
TRBJ2-3 | 15 | few | TRBV19 | TRBD1 | TGTGCCAGTAGCCTTGACAGGGCGAGCACAGATACGCAGTATTTT | CASSLDRASTDTQYF
TRBJ2-7 | 14 | few | TRBV7-2 | TRBD2 | TGTGCCAGCAGCTTGACTAGCGGGCTGAGGGAGCAGTACTTC | CASSLTSGLREQYF
TRBJ1-5 | 16 | - | TRBV19 | TRBD1 | TGTGCCAGTACCCCTGGGGACAGGGGCTCAAACCAGCCCCAGCATTTT | CASTPGDRGSNQPQHF
TRBJ1-1 | 14 | - | TRBV21-1 | - | TGTGCCACCCCCCCACCCCCAAGAGACACTGAAGCTTTCTTT | CATPPPPRDTEAFF
TRBJ1-5 | 14 | - | TRBV6-5 | TRBD1 | TGTGCCAGCAGCGGGGACAGAAGCAATCAGCCCCAGCATTTT | CASSGDRSNQPQHF
TRBJ2-7 | 14 | - | TRBV5-1 | TRBD2 | TGCGCCACCTCTCGGACTAGCGGGACTTACGAGCAGTACTTC | CATSRTSGTYEQYF
TRBJ1-2 | 13 | once | TRBV5-5 | TRBD1 | TGTGCCAGCAGCCAAGGGACAGGGTATGGCTACACCTTC | CASSQGTGYGYTF
TRBJ2-3 | 13 | - | TRBV2 | - | TGTGCCAGCTCAGGGGATAGCACAGATACGCAGTATTTT | CASSGDSTDTQYF
TRBJ2-1 | 10 | - | TRBV27 | - | TGTGCCAGCAATTCTACTGAGCAGTTCTTC | CASNSTEQFF
TRBJ2-5 | 16 | - | TRBV10-1 | TRBD2 | TGCGCCAGCAGTGAAGGTAGCGGGGGGACCCAAGAGACCCAGTACTTC | CASSEGSGGTQETQYF
TRBJ2-7 | 11 | - | TRBV4-2 | - | TGTGCCAGCAGCTCGCAGACAGAGCAGTACTTC | CASSSQTEQYF
TRBJ1-1 | 14 | - | TRBV9 | TRBD1 | TGTGCCAGCAGCAACCGACAGGGGGGTACTGAAGCTTTCTTT | CASSNRQGGTEAFF
TRBJ2-1 | 14 | - | TRBV7-9 | - | TGTGCCAGCAGCTTAGTCCCACCGGTTGATGAGCAGTTCTTC | CASSLVPPVDEQFF
TRBJ1-2 | 13 | - | TRBV28 | - | TGTGCCAGCAGTTTGGACAGTAACTATGGCTACACCTTC | CASSLDSNYGYTF
TRBJ2-2 | 12 | - | TRBV11-2 | TRBD1 | TGTGCCAGCAGCCCCGGGACAGGGAAGCTGTTTTTT | CASSPGTGKLFF
TRBJ2-3 | 15 | once | TRBV18 | - | TGTGCCAGCTCACCTCAAAAACCGCTCCGCTCGGCGCAGTATTTT | CASSPQKPLRSAQYF
TRBJ1-1 | 15 | - | TRBV7-9 | TRBD1 | TGTGCCAGCAGGCCTAACACAGGGGGCGACACTGAAGCTTTCTTT | CASRPNTGGDTEAFF
TRBJ2-7 | 14 | - | TRBV27 | - | TGTGCCAGCAGTTTATCTCCGGGGGCCTACGAGCAGTACTTC | CASSLSPGAYEQYF